The clone carrying this T cell receptor beta chain was detected ten times or more. Germline CDR1 SGHVS, CDR2 FQNEAQ. The junction had 10 bases not matched to a gene; V was cut back by 2 bases and J by 3 bases. This CDR3 has 16 amino acids. Described time point: sample taken at primary tumor resection. The donors, about 78 patients with untreated early-stage non-small cell lung cancer, provided the samples. The input material, whole RNA from tumor, nontumor lung or frozen PBMC, was sequenced unsorted. This sample stems from a study of spatial heterogeneity in lung cancer. TCRdb passed the 5' RACE reads through MiXCR, listing each CDR3 protein once. The sample lists about 40,000 distinct CDR3 sequences, less than 6.5% occurring once.

Material: PBMCs, obtained at surgery. The rearrangement uses TRBV7-8 and TRBJ2-7; 7 bases agree with TRBD2. The receptor was isolated from a female donor with early-stage non-small cell lung cancer. CDR3 bases: TGTGCCAGCAGCTTACCCCGAAGGGCGGGGGACTACGAGCAGTACTTC. Encoded protein: CASSLPRRAGDYEQYF. Variable domain in full (rest from reference TRBV7-8 and TRBJ2-7): GAGVSQSPRYKVAKRGQDVALRCDPISGHVSLFWYQQALGQGPEFLTYFQNEAQLDKSGLPSDRFFAERPEGSVSTLKIQRTQQEDSAVYLCASSLPRRAGDYEQYFGPGTRLTVT.